Reported below is one T cell receptor beta chain. Researchers sorted participants into cohorts using their self-reported clinical history. The record originates from a study of blood T cell repertoires in COVID-19. Study information: T cells, B-cell-depleted T cells, or PBMCs provided the cDNA or gDNA that served as material.

Sequenced by immunoSEQ multiplex PCR; TCRdb stores in-frame clones only, minus some. Of about 250,000 clones listed, approximately 85% are singletons. From germline, CDR1 is LNHNV and CDR2 YYDKDF (reference sequence). The CDR3 is 14 residues long. Trimming removed 0 bases at V and 11 bases at J, with 11 bases between. V and J are TRBV15 and TRBJ1-6, with D possibly matching TRBD1 (5 bases). Sequencing was done on a sample of PBMCs or T cells enriched from blood (not recorded which). The receptor comes from a woman aged 45-65 years with acute COVID-19. The DNA for the CDR3 is TGTGCCACCAGCAGAGATTACCAGGGAACACCCCTCCACTTT. Translated, it gives CATSRDYQGTPLHF.